These 11 T cell receptor beta chains came from one sample sequenced in a study of Ad26.COV2.S vaccination and SARS-CoV-2 variants. Treatment given: some 20 received Ad26.COV2.S at low or high dose, single or two shots; about 5 received placebo; per-sample allocation not given. Collection of samples fell on day 63 after the first vaccine or placebo injection. The protocol was immunoSEQ multiplex PCR, while the TCRdb copy is restricted to in-frame clones and leaves out a portion. The sample has a few hundred thousand clones; more than 75% are singletons. Sequencing used peripheral blood, obtained in a trial of Ad26.COV2.S vaccine versus placebo. These receptors were obtained from a person between 18 and 60 years old who received the Ad26.COV2.S COVID-19 vaccine or a placebo.

The chain recombines TRBV14 with TRBJ2-5; D remains ambiguous. Germline V gene sequence: CDR1 SGHDN, CDR2 FVKESK. The CDR3 contains 15 residues. Trimming shortened V by 0 bases and J by 3 bases, and 11 bases separated the two germline ends. In DNA, the CDR3 is TGTGCCAGCAGCCAAGATGAGCGAGCTAAAGAGACCCAGTACTTC. Translating gives CASSQDERAKETQYF.

A few counts support this clone. The chain couples TRBV6-5 to TRBJ1-6; no reliable D call. With 2 bases removed from V and 6 bases from J, the gap between germline ends came to 14 bases. The CDR3 extends over 16 amino acids. Per germline, CDR1 MNHEY and CDR2 SVGAGI. The CDR3 is CASSYKSGWGNSPLHF. CDR3 coding DNA: TGTGCCAGCAGTTACAAATCGGGGTGGGGTAATTCACCCCTCCACTTT.

The chain employs TRBV20-1 and TRBJ1-2, with 9 positions matching TRBD1. V shed 3 bases and J 4 bases; nucleotides not matched to a gene: 6. The CDR3 covers 14 residues. Germline CDR1 DFQATT, CDR2 SNEGSKA (reference sequence). The CDR3 DNA reads TGCAGTGCTAGTCGGGGACAGGGATCCTATGGCTACACCTTC. It encodes CSASRGQGSYGYTF.

This clone was detected only once. This CDR3 is CSVAAYMNTEAFF. CDR3 nucleotides: TGCAGCGTTGCCGCCTACATGAACACTGAAGCTTTCTTT. The rearrangement links TRBV29-1 to TRBJ1-1; D remains unclear. The CDR3 length is 13 residues. Per the germline V gene, CDR1 is SQVTM and CDR2 is ANQGSEA. V shed 4 bases and J shed 0 bases, with 9 bases lying between them.

The V and J genes are TRBV19 and TRBJ1-1; no firm D call. V was trimmed by 7 bases and J by 2 bases, leaving 14 bases between them. Germline V gene sequence: CDR1 LNHDA, CDR2 SQIVND (reference sequence). The length of the CDR3 is 14 residues. For the CDR3, the DNA is TGTGCCAGTACCCAGAACGGTCGAAACACTGAAGCTTTCTTT. Translated: CASTQNGRNTEAFF.

This chain joins TRBV5-4 and TRBJ1-5; D uncertain. V lost 3 bases to trimming and J lost 4 bases, with 5 bases between them. There are 12 residues in the CDR3. The V gene's germline CDR1 is SGHNT and CDR2 YYREEE (reference sequence). CDR3 DNA: TGTGCCAGCAGCTACCAAAATCAGCCCCAGCATTTT. Translating it yields CASSYQNQPQHF.

The V and J genes are TRBV5-4 and TRBJ1-2; TRBD1 matches 7 bases. CDR1 and CDR2 from the germline V gene are SGHNT and YYREEE (reference sequence). The CDR3 is 14 amino acids. V trimming: 4 bases; J trimming: 3 bases; junction bases outside the gene matches: 6. The CDR3 here is CASSPRGQHYGYTF. CDR3 DNA sequence: TGTGCCAGCAGCCCCAGGGGACAGCACTATGGCTACACCTTC.

The chain is built from TRBV5-1 and TRBJ2-6, with TRBD1 matching 7 bases. CDR1 and CDR2 (germline): SGHRS, YFSETQ. The CDR3 contains 15 residues. Trimming at V came to 3 bases and at J to 2 bases, leaving 2 bases not matched to a gene. CDR3 loop: CASSYDRAGANVLTF. Written as DNA, the CDR3 is TGCGCCAGCAGCTATGACAGGGCTGGGGCCAACGTCCTGACTTTC.

The V call is TRBV3-1 (or the pseudogene TRBV3-2), the J call TRBJ2-5, with TRBD2 matching over 13 bases. Germline V gene lookup returns CDR1 LGHDT and CDR2 YNNKEL (reference sequence). The CDR3 loop spans 22 amino acids. Unmatched junction bases numbered 20, after V lost 0 bases and J lost 4 bases. The CDR3 coding sequence is TGTGCCAGCAGCCAAGATCCTGGAACTAGCGGGGGGGATAACCCAATACGAGAGACCCAGTACTTC. Translation gives CASSQDPGTSGGDNPIRETQYF.

The J gene is TRBJ1-1, the V gene TRBV19; D is perhaps TRBD1 (5 bases). With 7 bases removed from V and 6 bases from J, the gap between germline ends came to 15 bases. Germline CDR1 is LNHDA and CDR2 is SQIVND (reference sequence). The CDR3 spans 13 residues. CDR3 DNA: TGTGCCAGTACCAATAGGGGCAAGGCTGAAGCTTTCTTT. It is translated as CASTNRGKAEAFF.

The rearrangement links TRBV11-2 to TRBJ1-2, with 9 bases matching TRBD1. V lost 5 bases, J lost 5 bases, and 3 bases stayed unmatched. CDR3 length equals 13 residues. Germline V gene lookup returns CDR1 SGHAT and CDR2 FQNNGV. DNA of the CDR3: TGTGCCAGCAGCCAAGGGACAGGGTATGGCTACACCTTC. It specifies CASSQGTGYGYTF.